The T cell receptor (beta chain) described here comes from a study of T cell changes during pregnancy in multiple sclerosis. From germline, CDR1 is SGHAT and CDR2 FQNNGV. The J segment lost 1 base and the V segment lost 5 bases, leaving 9 bases of the junction unmatched. The CDR3 is 16 amino acids. Here immunoSEQ multiplex PCR was the method, and the copy in TCRdb shows in-frame clones only, minus some. The profile shows 60,000 to 85,000 clones, 80% to 95% of them singletons. The receptor was derived from a female donor with multiple sclerosis, enrolled in a pregnancy study. This chain joins TRBV11-2 and TRBJ2-3, with 7 bases aligning to TRBD2. The input for sequencing was peripheral blood, taken in the second trimester of pregnancy. This chain's CDR3 is CASSRTVTSGTDTQYF. Here the CDR3 DNA reads TGTGCCAGCAGCCGAACCGTTACTAGCGGCACAGATACGCAGTATTTT.